This T cell receptor (beta chain) originates from a study of T cells in Graves' hyperthyroidism and ophthalmopathy. Patients were excluded for uncontrolled infection, other autoimmune disease, pregnancy or lactation. Amplified TCR beta CDR3 regions came from RNA transcripts. First-round RT-PCR targeting the TCR CDR3 was performed with the HTBI primer set. TCRdb used MiXCR to reprocess the multiplex PCR reads, holding one entry per CDR3 protein. This sample has fewer than 550,000 distinct CDR3 sequences, with 15% to 19% found just once. This clonotype was picked up many times. CDR1 is MNHNS, CDR2 SASEGT, per germline. The V end lost 10 bases, the J end lost 2 bases, and 20 bases lay between the germline ends. The CDR3 length is 16 residues.

The sequenced sample was blood. The chain carries TRBV6-1 and TRBJ1-4; a possible D gene is TRBD1 (5 bases). The clonotype originates from a woman younger than 35 with Graves' hyperthyroidism. CDR3 DNA: TGTGCCACTCTCGGGGGGACCTCGCTCACTAATGAAAAACTGTTTTTT. Residues: CATLGGTSLTNEKLFF.